This T cell receptor (beta chain) was recorded in a study of blood T cell repertoires in COVID-19. Turning to the study itself: COVID-19 samples from acute and convalescent phases originated in the United States, Italy and Spain. T cells, B-cell-depleted T cells, or PBMCs supplied cDNA or gDNA.

Germline V gives CDR1 LNHDA, CDR2 SQIVND (reference sequence). The CDR3 contains 13 residues. The germline V and J ends were trimmed by 0 bases and 3 bases, with 5 bases remaining between them. As processed by the authors: Quantification of nucleated cells was approximated via reference gene primer amplification. Assay: immunoSEQ multiplex PCR; the TCRdb copy retains only in-frame clones and omits some. V and J calls and clone size follow that table, whereas D and trimming were derived from the DNA. The sample lists about 200,000 clones; roughly 86% were seen once. Specimen: peripheral blood. The chain recombines TRBV19 with TRBJ2-5; D is ambiguous. The receptor's source is a man between 18 and 35 years old with active or convalescent COVID-19. CDR3 sequence: CASSIDGEETQYF. CDR3 in DNA: TGTGCCAGTAGTATAGACGGTGAAGAGACCCAGTACTTC.